One sample yielded the 17 T cell receptor beta chains listed below, sequenced in a study of technical replicates of blood from a few donors (dated by TCRdb to the late 2010s). The protocol used for the library was the immunoSEQ multiplex PCR assay. TCRdb obtained this table from immuneACCESS and retained in-frame rearrangements with V and J assigned. These tables miss some clones; where compared with another copy, unresolved V genes account for less than half of the shortfall, and the remainder is unexplained. The table for this sample lists over 50,000 clones; roughly 86% of them were counted only once. Clones ranked in the top ten supply 5.1% of the sample. The source material was PBMCs. Source of these receptors: a human donor in good health. Some clones in this sample may be carry-over from other donors' samples.

The V and J genes are TRBV9 and TRBJ1-5; D unclear. CDR3 length: 15 amino acids. The V and J ends lost 4 bases and 1 base respectively, with 12 bases between them. Per the germline V gene, CDR1 is SGDLS and CDR2 is YYNGEE. This chain's CDR3 is CASSLRGLSNQPQHF. The DNA for the CDR3 is TGTGCCAGCAGCCTCAGAGGACTGAGCAATCAGCCCCAGCATTTT. The full variable domain, with the rest looked up from reference TRBV9 and TRBJ1-5, is DSGVTQTPKHLITATGQRVTLRCSPRSGDLSVYWYQQSLDQGLQFLIQYYNGEERAKGNILERFSAQQFPDLHSELNLSSLELGDSALYFCASSLRGLSNQPQHFGDGTRLSIL.

This chain connects TRBV25-1 to TRBJ2-1; 11 nucleotides line up with TRBD2. The ends lost 10 bases at V and 10 bases at J; junction bases unmatched: 9. The V gene's germline CDR1 is MGHDK and CDR2 SYGVNS. CDR3 length: 13 amino acids. The CDR3 DNA sequence: TGTGCCATCGGGTCCAGACTAGCGGGAGAGCAGTTCTTC. This translates into CAIGSRLAGEQFF.

The V and J genes are TRBV6-5 and TRBJ1-2, with 9 nucleotides matching TRBD1. CDR3 length: 15 amino acids. Germline CDR1 is MNHEY and CDR2 is SVGAGI. V gave up 5 bases and J gave up 4 bases; unmatched junction bases: 8. The DNA for the CDR3 is TGTGCCAGCAGTCCTGACAGGGGGGTTGGCTATGGCTACACCTTC. Protein: CASSPDRGVGYGYTF.

The chain has TRBV7-2 and TRBJ2-7; TRBD1 is a possible D gene (6 bases). The CDR3 has 12 residues. Trimming pared 5 bases from V and 9 bases from J, leaving 14 bases between. CDR1 and CDR2 (germline): SGHTA, FQGNSA. CDR3 loop: CASSLRGSGQYF. For the CDR3, the DNA is TGTGCCAGCAGCCTCAGGGGCAGCGGGCAGTACTTC.

This chain links TRBV7-8 with TRBJ1-4; TRBD1 agrees at 7 bases. Germline V gene lookup returns CDR1 SGHVS and CDR2 FQNEAQ. The V gene end was trimmed by 2 bases and the J gene end by 7 bases; junction bases not matched to a gene: 7. The CDR3 extends over 15 amino acids. In nucleotides, the CDR3 is TGTGCCAGCAGCTTACAGACAGGGCAAGGTGAAAAACTGTTTTTT. Its translation: CASSLQTGQGEKLFF.

The gene calls are TRBV7-8 and TRBJ2-7; 10 bases align to TRBD1. This CDR3 region has 14 residues. V trimming: 4 bases; J trimming: 4 bases; junction bases outside the gene matches: 4. Germline-derived CDR1 and CDR2 are SGHVS and FQNEAQ. CDR3 sequence: CASSSRTGGYEQYF. As DNA, the CDR3 is TGTGCCAGCAGCTCCAGGACAGGGGGTTACGAGCAGTACTTC.

This clone was recorded only once. DNA of the CDR3: TGTGCCAGCAGCTTTACAGGGCCGGCGGGCTACGAGCAGTACTTC. Its protein product is CASSFTGPAGYEQYF. This rearrangement joins TRBV11-2 to TRBJ2-7; D is possibly TRBD1 (6 bases). The CDR3 contains 15 residues. Germline CDR1 and CDR2: SGHAT and FQNNGV. With 3 bases removed from V and 3 bases from J, the gap between germline ends came to 15 bases. The full variable domain, in which reference TRBV11-2 and TRBJ2-7 provide the parts outside the CDR3, is EAGVAQSPRYKIIEKRQSVAFWCNPISGHATLYWYQQILGQGPKLLIQFQNNGVVDDSQLPKDRFSAERLKGVDSTLKIQPAKLEDSAVYLCASSFTGPAGYEQYFGPGTRLTVT.

V usage is TRBV5-1 and J usage is TRBJ2-3, with 8 positions matching TRBD2. This CDR3 has 16 amino acids. With 0 bases clipped from V and 2 bases from J, the junction kept 5 bases outside the gene matches. Per the germline V gene, CDR1 is SGHRS and CDR2 is YFSETQ. CDR3 DNA: TGCGCCAGCAGCTTGGGGCTAGCGGGTGCCACAGATACGCAGTATTTT. Translated, it gives CASSLGLAGATDTQYF. The variable domain in full, with the rest retrieved from reference TRBV5-1 and TRBJ2-3, is KAGVTQTPRYLIKTRGQQVTLSCSPISGHRSVSWYQQTPGQGLQFLFEYFSETQRNKGNFPGRFSGRQFSNSRSEMNVSTLELGDSALYLCASSLGLAGATDTQYFGPGTRLTVL.

This chain connects TRBV7-8 to TRBJ2-1, with TRBD2 matching over 8 bases. Germline assignment: CDR1 SGHVS and CDR2 FQNEAQ. Unmatched junction bases numbered 7, after V lost 5 bases and J lost 7 bases. CDR3 length: 14 amino acids. CDR3 residues: CASSGPGTSNEQFF. DNA for the CDR3: TGTGCCAGCAGCGGCCCCGGGACTAGTAATGAGCAGTTCTTC.

The chain is built from TRBV7-2 and TRBJ2-7, with 9 bases identical to TRBD1. CDR1 and CDR2 from the germline V gene are SGHTA and FQGNSA. This CDR3 comprises 14 residues. V dropped 5 bases and J dropped 2; count of bases not matched to a gene: 4. CDR3 DNA sequence: TGTGCCAGCAGCCTCGGGACAGGGACCTACGAGCAGTACTTC. This translates into CASSLGTGTYEQYF.

This clone was seen a few times. The chain is built from TRBV7-3 and TRBJ1-1; TRBD1 might be the D (6 bases). Germline V gives CDR1 SGHTA, CDR2 FQGTGA. Trimming pared 5 bases from V and 1 base from J, leaving 8 bases between. This CDR3 has 13 amino acids. The CDR3 nucleotides are TGTGCCAGCAGCCCACAGGGGAACACTGAAGCTTTCTTT. Protein product: CASSPQGNTEAFF.

The chain employs TRBV5-6 and TRBJ1-2; D might be TRBD1 (5 bases). Trimming removed 2 bases at V and 5 bases at J, with 16 bases between. The CDR3 is 15 amino acids. Germline V gene lookup returns CDR1 SGHDT and CDR2 YYEEEE. The CDR3: CASSLRQGLRYGYTF. CDR3 bases: TGTGCCAGCAGCTTACGGCAGGGCCTCAGGTATGGCTACACCTTC.

V usage is TRBV18 and J usage is TRBJ2-3; 9 bases match TRBD2. The V and J ends lost 5 bases and 0 bases, in that order; junction bases with no gene match: 6. This CDR3 is built from 16 residues. The germline V gene encodes CDR1 KGHSH and CDR2 LQKENI. CDR3 in amino acids: CASSARLAASTDTQYF. In DNA, the CDR3 is TGTGCCAGCTCAGCCCGACTAGCGGCTAGCACAGATACGCAGTATTTT.

The J gene is TRBJ2-1, the V gene TRBV9, with D uncertain. The CDR3 loop spans 13 amino acids. Trimming pared 9 bases from V and 5 bases from J, leaving 15 bases between. In germline, CDR1 is SGDLS, CDR2 YYNGEE. The CDR3 region is CATSEQPNNEQFF. The CDR3 DNA follows: TGTGCCACCTCGGAGCAGCCCAACAATGAGCAGTTCTTC.

The rearrangement links TRBV5-1 to TRBJ2-5, with 8 bases aligning to TRBD2. The V segment lost 4 bases and the J segment 2 bases; nucleotides outside the gene matches: 4. Germline CDR1 SGHRS, CDR2 YFSETQ. The CDR3 is 14 amino acids. The chain's CDR3 is CASSIQRGQETQYF. The CDR3 coding sequence is TGCGCCAGCAGCATACAGCGGGGGCAAGAGACCCAGTACTTC.

This clone was counted between two and nine times. The V and J genes are TRBV7-9 and TRBJ2-1; 14 bases agree with TRBD2. Looked up from germline, CDR1 is SEHNR and CDR2 is FQNEAQ (reference sequence). J was trimmed by 7 bases and V by 5 bases; bases with no gene match: 10. This CDR3 is built from 17 residues. The CDR3 DNA follows: TGTGCCAGCAGCGCCTTAACGGGACTAGCGGGGGTAAATGAGCAGTTCTTC. This sequence encodes CASSALTGLAGVNEQFF.

The CDR3 loop reads CATSRDAGRSSYEQYF. The DNA of the CDR3 is TGTGCCACCAGCAGAGATGCGGGTCGGTCCTCCTACGAGCAGTACTTC. The V call is TRBV15, the J call TRBJ2-7; tentative D call: TRBD2 (5 bases). The V gene lost 0 bases and the J gene lost 0 bases, with 12 bases spanning the gap. Looked up from germline, CDR1 is LNHNV and CDR2 is YYDKDF (reference sequence). This CDR3 spans 16 amino acids. The whole variable domain, filled in from reference TRBV15 and TRBJ2-7, reads DAMVIQNPRYQVTQFGKPVTLSCSQTLNHNVMYWYQQKSSQAPKLLFHYYDKDFNNEADTPDNFQSRRPNTSFCFLDIRSPGLGDTAMYLCATSRDAGRSSYEQYFGPGTRLTVT.